This TCR beta chain was observed in a study of CD8+ T cells in alopecia areata. Specified treatment: oral pan-JAK inhibitor, 5-10 mg twice daily. CD4+ and CD8+ T cells were sorted from PBMCs. With 1 base removed from V and 1 base from J, the gap between germline ends came to 7 bases. This CDR3 has 14 residues. Per germline, CDR1 SGHTA and CDR2 FQGNSA. Extracted from the samples, RNA was reverse transcribed into cDNA to serve as the sequencing template. The table came from immunoSEQ multiplex PCR; TCRdb's copy has only in-frame clones and leaves some out. Of 110,000 to 150,000 clones listed, around half are singletons.

This specimen consisted of CD8+ T cells sorted from blood, obtained at week 4, from a patient treated with tofacitinib. The sequence was collected from a human donor with alopecia areata. The genes are TRBV7-2 and TRBJ2-5; D unclear. This CDR3 reads CASSLVGSQETQYF. The CDR3 DNA follows: TGTGCCAGCAGCTTAGTCGGCAGCCAAGAGACCCAGTACTTC.